This T cell receptor beta chain was profiled in a study of blood T cell repertoires in COVID-19. About the study: The origin of the acute and convalescent COVID-19 samples was the United States, Italy and Spain.

Assay used: immunoSEQ multiplex PCR; TCRdb lists only in-frame clones, some missing. The sample contains some 120,000 clones, 70% to 80% of which appear only once. Trimming stripped 2 bases from V and 5 bases from J, with 19 bases between. The germline CDR1 and CDR2 sequences are MNHNY and SVGAGI (reference sequence). This CDR3 spans 16 amino acids. A few counts support this clone. The rearrangement links TRBV6-6 to TRBJ2-7; D possibly corresponds to TRBD2 (6 bases). The source material was peripheral blood. The sequence came from a human donor in a cohort sampled during active COVID-19. CDR3 in amino acids: CASSYGRFGGSHEQYF. CDR3 nucleotide sequence: TGTGCCAGCAGTTACGGTCGGTTTGGGGGGTCCCACGAGCAGTACTTC.